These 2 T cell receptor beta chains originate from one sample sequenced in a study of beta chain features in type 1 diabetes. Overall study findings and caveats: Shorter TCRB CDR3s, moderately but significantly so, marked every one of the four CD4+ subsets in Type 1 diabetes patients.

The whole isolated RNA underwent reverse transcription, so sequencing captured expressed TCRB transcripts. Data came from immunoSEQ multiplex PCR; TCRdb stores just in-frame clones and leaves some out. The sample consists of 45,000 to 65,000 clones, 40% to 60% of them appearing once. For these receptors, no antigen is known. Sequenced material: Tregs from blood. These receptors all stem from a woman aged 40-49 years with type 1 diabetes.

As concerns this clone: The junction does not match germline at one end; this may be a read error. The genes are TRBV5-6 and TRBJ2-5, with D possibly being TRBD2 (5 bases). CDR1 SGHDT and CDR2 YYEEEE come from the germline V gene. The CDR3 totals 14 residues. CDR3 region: CASSGLPRQGTQYF. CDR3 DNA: TGTGCCAGCAGCGGACTCCCTCGGCAAGGGACCCAGTACTTC.

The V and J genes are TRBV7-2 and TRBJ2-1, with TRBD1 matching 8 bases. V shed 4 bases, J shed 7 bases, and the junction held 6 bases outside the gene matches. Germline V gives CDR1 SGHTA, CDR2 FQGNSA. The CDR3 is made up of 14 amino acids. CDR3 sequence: CASSSRDRRNEQFF. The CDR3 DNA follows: TGTGCCAGCAGCTCCCGGGACAGGCGGAATGAGCAGTTCTTC.